This is a list of T cell receptor beta chains from one sample in a study of beta chain features in type 1 diabetes. The protocol was immunoSEQ multiplex PCR, while the TCRdb copy is restricted to in-frame clones and leaves out a portion. Of 300,000 to 350,000 clones listed, roughly 8% are singletons. The sequencing sample was made of central memory CD4+ T cells from blood. All receptors derive from a woman between 18 and 29 years old in good health. CDR3s include the opening cysteine and the closing phenylalanine or tryptophan. D genes are given only for firm matches. Expanded clones get a size class; other rows say once, few or many, or leave the size out.

>.|once|TRBJ2-3|TRBV5-1|13
TGCGCCAGCAGCATGACTAGCACAGATACGCAGTATTTT
CASSMTSTDTQYF
>.|few|TRBJ1-2|TRBV7-3|13
TGTGCCAGCAGCCCCGGACAGAATTATGGCTACACCTTC
CASSPGQNYGYTF
>.|few|TRBJ1-1|TRBV19|11
TGTGCCAGTAGTAGGATCGGTGAAGCTTTCTTT
CASSRIGEAFF
>TRBD2|.|TRBJ2-2|TRBV10-3|15
TGTGCCATCTCTGATAGCGGGACCATAGGCGGGGAGCTGTTTTTT
CAISDSGTIGGELFF
>TRBD2|few|TRBJ2-3|TRBV7-9|15
TGTGCCAGCGGACGACTAGCGGGAAACACAGATACGCAGTATTTT
CASGRLAGNTDTQYF
>.|many|TRBJ2-1|TRBV7-6|13
TGTGCCTCGACCCCGGAGGGGCGGGGTGAGCAGTTCTTC
CASTPEGRGEQFF
>.|once|TRBJ2-7|TRBV6-5|15
TGTGCCAGCAGGAAGACCCGGGACCAATCCTACGAGCAGTACTTC
CASRKTRDQSYEQYF
>.|few|TRBJ2-1|TRBV20-1|11
TGCAGTGCGACGACTAGGACTGAGCAGTTCTTC
CSATTRTEQFF
>.|few|TRBJ1-2|TRBV15|15
TGTGCCACCAGCAGAGATGTGGGGGGATGGTATGGCTACACCTTC
CATSRDVGGWYGYTF
>TRBD2|few|TRBJ2-3|TRBV5-1|16
TGCGCCAGCAGCCTAGAAGCGGGAGGGCCGCCAGATACGCAGTATTTT
CASSLEAGGPPDTQYF
>.|.|TRBJ1-1|TRBV19|11
TGTGCCAGTAAAATAAGGGCCCAAGCTTTCTTT
CASKIRAQAFF
>TRBD2|few|TRBJ2-3|TRBV13|15
TGTGCCAGCAGATTAGCGGGAGAGCGGGCAGATACGCAGTATTTT
CASRLAGERADTQYF
>.|few|TRBJ2-7|TRBV18|13
TGTGCCAGCTCACCGAGTCAATCCTACGAGCAGTACTTC
CASSPSQSYEQYF
>TRBD2|few|TRBJ2-7|TRBV7-9|15
TGTGCCAGCAGCTTAGCCGCAGCGGGAGAAGACGAGCAGTACTTC
CASSLAAAGEDEQYF
>.|many|TRBJ2-1|TRBV2|11
TGTGCCAGCAGGGGTTACAATGAGCAGTTCTTC
CASRGYNEQFF
>.|.|TRBJ2-5|TRBV20-1|11
TGCAGCCAGGGGGGACAAGAGACCCAGTACTTC
CSQGGQETQYF
>.|.|TRBJ2-5|TRBV28|13
TGTGCCAGCAGTTCCCCGGTCAGGGAGACCCAGTACTTC
CASSSPVRETQYF
>.|.|TRBJ2-2|TRBV9|17
TGTGCCAGCAGCGTAGGAATGGATAGTCACAACACCGGGGAGCTGTTTTTT
CASSVGMDSHNTGELFF
>TRBD1|few|TRBJ2-1|TRBV4-2|14
TGTGCCAGCAGCCGTGGGACAGGGTACGATGAGCAGTTCTTC
CASSRGTGYDEQFF
>.|.|TRBJ2-2|TRBV10-3|12
TGTGCCATCACAACCCGAACGGGGGAGCTGTTTTTT
CAITTRTGELFF
>.|.|TRBJ2-7|TRBV28|14
TGTGCCAGCAGTTTTTTTGGTCCTACCTACGAGCAGTACTTC
CASSFFGPTYEQYF
>.|few|TRBJ2-5|TRBV7-7|13
TGTGCTAGCAGCTTACAGGGTTCGGAGACCCAGTACTTC
CASSLQGSETQYF
>.|.|TRBJ1-5|TRBV7-2|16
TGTGCCAGCAGCTTTAGAGGGAGCTATAGCAATCAGCCCCAGCATTTT
CASSFRGSYSNQPQHF
>TRBD1|.|TRBJ2-5|TRBV2|14
TGTGCCAGCAGGACAGGGGGCTTGGGAGAGACCCAGTACTTC
CASRTGGLGETQYF
>.|few|TRBJ2-2|TRBV7-9|14
TGTGCCAGCAGCTTACAGGCCAGCACCGGGGAGCTGTTTTTT
CASSLQASTGELFF
>.|few|TRBJ1-1|TRBV28|15
TGTGCCAGCAGTTCTACAGCTAACCTGAACACTGAAGCTTTCTTT
CASSSTANLNTEAFF
>TRBD2|many|TRBJ2-1|TRBV7-3|15
TGTGCCAGCAGCTTAGGGACTAGCGGGAGCAATGAGCAGTTCTTC
CASSLGTSGSNEQFF
>.|.|TRBJ2-5|TRBV6-6|11
TGTGCCAGCAGTGGGCGCGAGACCCAGTACTTC
CASSGRETQYF
>.|many|TRBJ2-7|TRBV7-2|14
TGTGCCAGCAGTCGAACCCTAGGCTTCTACGAGCAGTACTTC
CASSRTLGFYEQYF
>TRBD2|.|TRBJ2-5|TRBV7-8|17
TGTGCCAGCAGCTTATTTGGAGCGGGACTAGCGGAAGAGACCCAGTACTTC
CASSLFGAGLAEETQYF
>.|.|TRBJ2-2|TRBV9|12
TGTGCCAGCAGCGTTACAGCGGGTTCGCTGTTTTTT
CASSVTAGSLFF
>.|many|TRBJ1-2|TRBV27|14
TGTGCCAGCAGTTTATCGCCCGGTGGCTTTGGCTACACCTTC
CASSLSPGGFGYTF
>.|.|TRBJ1-1|TRBV27|15
TGTGCCAGCAGTTTATCAGGGGTTATGACTTCTGAAGCTTTCTTT
CASSLSGVMTSEAFF
>.|few|TRBJ1-3|TRBV7-9|14
TGTGCCAGCACAACAGGGAACTCTGGAAACACCATATATTTT
CASTTGNSGNTIYF
>.|few|TRBJ1-3|TRBV18|15
TGTGCCAGCTCACCACGACTGGACTCTGGAAACACCATATATTTT
CASSPRLDSGNTIYF
>TRBD2|many|TRBJ2-1|TRBV7-9|16
TGTGCCAGCAGCCCAGCGGGGCTTAGCGGGCCCAATGAGCAGTTCTTC
CASSPAGLSGPNEQFF
>.|few|TRBJ2-1|TRBV2|13
TGTGCCAGCAGTACGGGGGAAGAAGGTGAGCAGTTCTTC
CASSTGEEGEQFF
>.|.|TRBJ1-2|TRBV5-4|12
TGTGCCAGCAGCTTGAGGGGCTATGGCTACACCTTC
CASSLRGYGYTF
>.|many|TRBJ1-4|TRBV28|14
TGTGCCAGCAGGGGAAGCTCAACTAATGAAAAACTGTTTTTT
CASRGSSTNEKLFF
>TRBD1|.|TRBJ1-1|TRBV28|17
TGTGCCAGCGGTTGGCCGGACAGGGAAGCGTTGAACACTGAAGCTTTCTTT
CASGWPDREALNTEAFF
>.|many|TRBJ2-1|TRBV21-1|10
TGTGCCAGCAGTCCGGGAGACCAGTTCTTC
CASSPGDQFF
>.|.|TRBJ1-1|TRBV27|13
TGTGCCAGCAGTTTGGACGAGAACACTGAAGCTTTCTTT
CASSLDENTEAFF
>.|.|TRBJ1-2|TRBV28|12
TGTGCCAGCAGTCCTACGGGCTATGGCTACACCTTC
CASSPTGYGYTF
>.|few|TRBJ2-4|TRBV5-4|15
TGTGCCAGCAGCTTGGGGGGCTCGGCCAAAAACATTCAGTACTTC
CASSLGGSAKNIQYF
>TRBD2|.|TRBJ2-1|TRBV11-2|15
TGTGCCAGCAGCTTAGGGCTAGCGGGTTACAATGAGCAGTTCTTC
CASSLGLAGYNEQFF
>.|.|TRBJ1-5|TRBV25-1|14
TGTGCCAGCAGGGACAGTTCTTCCAATCAGCCCCAGCATTTT
CASRDSSSNQPQHF
>.|few|TRBJ1-1|TRBV28|15
TGTGCCAGCAGTTTACCCGGGACACTGAACACTGAAGCTTTCTTT
CASSLPGTLNTEAFF
>TRBD1|.|TRBJ2-7|TRBV18|12
TGTGCCAGCTCAGAACAGGGGAACGTGCAGTACTTC
CASSEQGNVQYF
>TRBD2|.|TRBJ2-5|TRBV4-3|17
TGCGCCAGCAGCCAAGTATTAGCGGGAGTCGCCGGGGAGACCCAGTACTTC
CASSQVLAGVAGETQYF
>.|few|TRBJ2-1|TRBV20-1|11
TGCAGTGTAAGGGCCCCCCAACGGCAGTTCTTC
CSVRAPQRQFF
>TRBD2|few|TRBJ2-7|TRBV28|14
TGTGCCAGCACTCGAGCGGGAGTTTCCTACGAGCAGTACTTC
CASTRAGVSYEQYF
>.|.|TRBJ1-5|TRBV28|12
TGTGCCAGCAACGGGCTTTCACAGCCCCAGCATTTT
CASNGLSQPQHF
>.|few|TRBJ2-2|TRBV19|12
TGTGCCACCGGCCGGGAGCACGTCGAGCTGTTTTTT
CATGREHVELFF